This passage covers 27 T cell receptor beta chains from one sample sequenced in a study of early T cells in non-severe SARS-CoV-2 infection. One entry per CDR3 protein results from TCRdb running MiXCR on the 5' RACE reads. The sample consists of tens of thousands of distinct CDR3 sequences, 20% of them appearing once. Here the sequenced sample was whole blood, taken at baseline. The source is an adult who was a healthcare worker with PCR-confirmed SARS-CoV-2 infection or an uninfected control (not recorded which).

This clonotype was observed many times. The chain carries TRBV15 and TRBJ2-1; 7 nucleotides line up with TRBD1. V trimming: 8 bases; J trimming: 7 bases; junction bases outside the gene matches: 11. Germline V lookup: CDR1 LNHNV, CDR2 YYDKDF (reference sequence). The CDR3 has 14 residues. CDR3 coding DNA: TGTGCCACCCTCGGACAGGACCTTGGGAATGAGCAGTTCTTC. This codes for CATLGQDLGNEQFF.

The rearrangement joins TRBV5-1 to TRBJ1-4; no clear D. Deletions cut 2 bases from V and 0 bases from J, with 5 bases between. Germline values: CDR1 SGHRS, CDR2 YFSETQ. The CDR3 has 14 amino acids. The CDR3 DNA reads TGCGCCAGCAGCTTTGGTGCAACTAATGAAAAACTGTTTTTT. It specifies CASSFGATNEKLFF.

This chain's CDR3 is CATSDSGQITDTQYF. The CDR3 bases are TGTGCCACCAGTGATAGCGGACAGATCACAGATACGCAGTATTTT. V and J are TRBV24-1 and TRBJ2-3; possibly TRBD1 for D (6 bases). CDR3 length equals 15 residues. The germline V gene has CDR1 KGHDR and CDR2 SFDVKD. V lost 3 bases and J 2 bases, leaving 11 bases between the germline ends.

This chain uses TRBV7-2 with TRBJ1-1, with 9 bases that match TRBD1. Unmatched junction bases numbered 8, after V lost 5 bases and J lost 4 bases. The germline V gene encodes CDR1 SGHTA and CDR2 FQGNSA. The CDR3 sequence is 15 residues long. The CDR3 is CASSKGQGMPTEAFF. The CDR3 DNA follows: TGTGCCAGCAGCAAAGGACAGGGGATGCCCACTGAAGCTTTCTTT.

This clonotype was seen a handful of times. The CDR3 DNA follows: TGTGCCAGCAGCCTATACCATCGAAATTCAGGCTACACCTTC. Translated: CASSLYHRNSGYTF. This chain links TRBV3-1 with TRBJ1-2; D gene ambiguous. V dropped 4 bases and J dropped 8 bases, with 17 bases sitting between them. Looked up from germline, CDR1 is LGHDT and CDR2 is YNNKEL (reference sequence). The CDR3 has 14 amino acids.

Only a few counts were recorded for this clonotype. The chain joins TRBV10-3 to TRBJ2-7, with D perhaps TRBD1 or TRBD2 (5 bases each). The V end lost 5 bases, the J end lost 3 bases, and 14 bases lay between the germline ends. Germline lookup yields CDR1 ENHRY and CDR2 SYGVKD. The CDR3 has 14 amino acids. Written as DNA, the CDR3 is TGTGCCATCAGTACCGGGACGGTTCTCTACGAGCAGTACTTC. This sequence encodes CAISTGTVLYEQYF.

J is TRBJ1-1 and V is TRBV5-1; D is unclear. The CDR3 length is 14 residues. V was cut by 0 bases and J by 1 base, with 7 bases left in between. CDR1 SGHRS and CDR2 YFSETQ come from the germline V gene. For the CDR3, the DNA is TGCGCCAGCAGCTTGGTTCCGGAGAACACTGAAGCTTTCTTT. Translating gives CASSLVPENTEAFF.

V is TRBV7-8 and J is TRBJ2-2; 7 bases align to TRBD2. Trimming removed 3 bases from V and 4 bases from J; junction bases left unmatched: 5. From germline, CDR1 is SGHVS and CDR2 FQNEAQ. The CDR3 is 15 residues long. Written as DNA, the CDR3 is TGTGCCAGCAGCTTTGGGCGGGGGAGCACCGGGGAGCTGTTTTTT. This codes for CASSFGRGSTGELFF.

The V and J genes are TRBV7-3 and TRBJ2-1, with D perhaps assigned TRBD1 or TRBD2 (5 bases each). V gave up 6 bases and J gave up 4 bases, with 22 bases separating them. The CDR3 covers 17 residues. Germline loops: CDR1 SGHTA, CDR2 FQGTGA. CDR3 residues: CASSFGAAPSSYNEQFF. CDR3 in DNA: TGTGCCAGCAGTTTCGGGGCAGCACCTTCCTCTTACAATGAGCAGTTCTTC.

This clonotype was picked up many times. Written as DNA, the CDR3 is TGTGCCAGCAGTTTAGGCGGTCGTAACACCGGGGAGCTGTTTTTT. It codes for CASSLGGRNTGELFF. V gene TRBV12-3 or TRBV12-4 combines with J gene TRBJ2-2; D uncertain. The ends were cut back, 1 base at V and 2 bases at J, with 8 bases in the middle. The CDR3 runs 15 residues.

The gene calls are TRBV21-1 and TRBJ2-1; the table's D call TRBD2 went unverified against the DNA. TRBV21-1 is a pseudogene. The CDR3 runs 19 residues. CDR3 loop: CASSKGTGTSGGPYNEQFF. The CDR3 bases are TGTGCCAGCAGCAAAGGTACAGGGACTAGCGGGGGTCCCTACAATGAGCAGTTCTTC.

This clonotype was counted only a few times. The chain links TRBV3-1 to TRBJ2-1; D gene unclear. Trimming removed 1 base from V and 8 bases from J, with 3 bases in between. This CDR3 is 11 amino acids long. Germline CDR1 LGHDT, CDR2 YNNKEL (reference sequence). DNA for the CDR3: TGTGCCAGCAGCCAAGTTTATGAGCAGTTCTTC. This codes for CASSQVYEQFF.

There are a few counts of this clonotype. The chain employs TRBV6-6 and TRBJ2-7; 7 bases are shared with TRBD2. Germline trimming cut 6 bases from V and 0 bases from J; bases unmatched to any gene: 8. This CDR3 is built from 15 residues. Per germline, CDR1 MNHNY and CDR2 SVGAGI (reference sequence). In DNA, the CDR3 is TGTGCCAGCAGACCCACTAGCGCGAACTCCTACGAGCAGTACTTC. Translated: CASRPTSANSYEQYF.

A few counts support this clonotype. This sequence joins TRBV27 and TRBJ2-7; D is unresolved. From germline, CDR1 is MNHEY and CDR2 SMNVEV (reference sequence). The length of the CDR3 is 13 residues. V gave up 0 bases and J gave up 2 bases, with 5 bases separating them. The CDR3 DNA follows: TGTGCCAGCAGTTTATCCCCCGCCTACGAGCAGTACTTC. It yields the protein CASSLSPAYEQYF.

This clonotype was seen only a few times. This rearrangement joins TRBV24-1 to TRBJ1-1; D ambiguous. In germline, CDR1 is KGHDR, CDR2 SFDVKD. CDR3 length: 13 residues. Trimming stripped 3 bases from V and 1 base from J, with 5 bases between. For the CDR3, the DNA is TGTGCCACCAGTGATGGGAAGAACACTGAAGCTTTCTTT. Translated, it gives CATSDGKNTEAFF.

This clonotype has a handful of counts. This chain joins TRBV29-1 and TRBJ2-7; TRBD2 is a possible D gene (5 bases). The CDR3 has 13 residues. Trimming cost V 5 bases and J 0 bases, with 11 bases left between them. Germline V lookup: CDR1 SQVTM, CDR2 ANQGSEA. The CDR3 sequence is CSVLSGPSYEQYF. The CDR3 bases are TGCAGCGTTCTCAGCGGTCCCTCCTACGAGCAGTACTTC.

This clonotype was recorded once. The chain combines TRBV12-3 or TRBV12-4 with TRBJ1-2; no clear D. There are 14 residues in the CDR3. Trimming cost V 1 base and J 0 bases, with 6 bases left between them. CDR3 residues: CASSLGGSNYGYTF. In DNA, the CDR3 is TGTGCCAGCAGTTTAGGCGGTTCTAACTATGGCTACACCTTC.

This clonotype was recorded a few times. The chain combines TRBV5-1 with TRBJ1-2; no firm D call. Trimming cost V 0 bases and J 1 base, with 10 bases left between them. CDR3 size: 15 residues. Germline-derived CDR1 and CDR2 are SGHRS and YFSETQ. CDR3 loop: CASSLGQPYNYGYTF. CDR3 in DNA: TGCGCCAGCAGCTTGGGGCAGCCCTATAACTATGGCTACACCTTC.

There are a few counts of this clonotype. The J gene is TRBJ2-7, the V gene TRBV28, with D perhaps assigned TRBD1 or TRBD2 (5 bases each). Germline CDR1 reads MDHEN; CDR2 reads SYDVKM. The germline V and J ends were trimmed by 6 bases and 2 bases, with 11 bases remaining between them. This CDR3 spans 13 amino acids. In DNA form, the CDR3 reads TGTGCCAGCAGCCGGGGCCCAACCTACGAGCAGTACTTC. Its translation is CASSRGPTYEQYF.

The chain has TRBV18 and TRBJ2-1; 8 nucleotides agree with TRBD2. The V gene's germline CDR1 is KGHSH and CDR2 LQKENI. Trimming cost V 1 base and J 1 base; bases outside gene matches: 3. The CDR3 loop spans 16 amino acids. In nucleotides, the CDR3 is TGTGCCAGCTCACCACTAGCGGGGTCTTCCTACAATGAGCAGTTCTTC. Amino acid sequence: CASSPLAGSSYNEQFF.

This sequence joins TRBV27 and TRBJ2-7; TRBD2 matches at 10 bases. The CDR3 spans 16 residues. Germline trimming cut 1 base from V and 2 bases from J; bases unmatched to any gene: 5. CDR1 and CDR2 (germline): MNHEY, SMNVEV (reference sequence). The DNA of the CDR3 is TGTGCCAGCAGTTTATACGGGACTAGCGCGGCCTACGAGCAGTACTTC. It translates to CASSLYGTSAAYEQYF.

This clonotype was seen a few times. The rearrangement links TRBV10-3 to TRBJ2-1, with 8 bases lining up with TRBD1. The CDR3 consists of 13 residues. J lost 6 bases, V lost 8 bases, and 6 bases had no gene match. CDR1 is ENHRY, CDR2 SYGVKD, per germline. The CDR3 reads CAIWATGGNEQFF. CDR3 in DNA: TGTGCCATCTGGGCAACAGGGGGCAATGAGCAGTTCTTC.

In DNA, the CDR3 is TGCGGCGCCCGGCGGGCGGACAGGGTTAATAATGAGCAGTTCTTC. This codes for CGARRADRVNNEQFF. J is TRBJ2-1 and V is TRBV29-1; 8 bases match TRBD1. The CDR3 totals 15 residues. The germline gives CDR1 SQVTM, CDR2 ANQGSEA.

V gene TRBV7-9 combines with J gene TRBJ1-1, with TRBD1 matching 10 bases. Germline lookup yields CDR1 SEHNR and CDR2 FQNEAQ (reference sequence). CDR3 size: 14 residues. J gave up 2 bases and V 6 bases, and 3 bases lay outside the gene matches. The CDR3 here is CASSSTGGNTEAFF. The CDR3 region has the DNA TGTGCCAGCAGTTCGACAGGGGGCAACACTGAAGCTTTCTTT.

This clonotype was observed a handful of times. The CDR3 here is CASSYGQGTTEAFF. In nucleotides, the CDR3 is TGTGCCAGCAGTTACGGACAGGGAACCACTGAAGCTTTCTTT. The chain recombines TRBV6-6 with TRBJ1-1; TRBD1 aligns across 8 bases. The V gene end was trimmed by 2 bases and the J gene end by 4 bases; junction bases not matched to a gene: 3. Germline CDR1 and CDR2: MNHNY and SVGAGI (reference sequence). The CDR3 runs 14 residues.

The gene calls are TRBV29-1 and TRBJ1-2, with no clear D. The germline V gene has CDR1 SQVTM and CDR2 ANQGSEA. The germline V and J ends were trimmed by 3 bases and 4 bases, with 9 bases remaining between them. The CDR3 length is 12 residues. The CDR3 region has the DNA TGCAGCGTTGATGCGGCAGCCTATGGCTACACCTTC. Translated: CSVDAAAYGYTF.

The V gene is TRBV5-1, the J gene TRBJ1-4; 7 bases match TRBD1. The germline gives CDR1 SGHRS, CDR2 YFSETQ. The CDR3 length is 15 residues. J lost 5 bases, V lost 3 bases, and 7 bases had no gene match. CDR3 nucleotide sequence: TGCGCCAGCAGCTCAAGACAGGGCCTCAATGAAAAACTGTTTTTT. Translating gives CASSSRQGLNEKLFF. Drawing the rest from reference TRBV5-1 and TRBJ1-4, the complete variable domain is KAGVTQTPRYLIKTRGQQVTLSCSPISGHRSVSWYQQTPGQGLQFLFEYFSETQRNKGNFPGRFSGRQFSNSRSEMNVSTLELGDSALYLCASSSRQGLNEKLFFGSGTQLSVL.